These 8 T cell receptor beta chains originate from one sample sequenced in a study of blood T cells in healthy people across ages. Primed by a sample-barcoded 5' primer and a J-beta primer mix, a second PCR proceeded for about 7 to 11 cycles. One entry per CDR3 protein results from TCRdb running MiXCR on the 5' RACE reads. The sample has 650,000 to 800,000 distinct CDR3 sequences, 44% seen once; the top ten hold about 21%. Sequenced: blood. These receptors all stem from a man aged 55 to 70 in good health.

The sample holds a few counts of this clonotype. The V gene is TRBV6-5, the J gene TRBJ1-2; 7 nucleotides line up with TRBD1. Germline lookup yields CDR1 MNHEY and CDR2 SVGAGI. There are 14 residues in the CDR3. With V trimmed by 7 bases and J by 5 bases, 10 bases remained unmatched. The CDR3 nucleotides are TGTGCCAGCACCACCCGACAGGGTGGATATGGCTACACCTTC. This codes for CASTTRQGGYGYTF.

The chain links TRBV2 to TRBJ1-6, with D perhaps matching TRBD1 (5 bases). Germline V gene data show CDR1 as SNHLY and CDR2 as FYNNEI. V was clipped by 9 bases and J by 9 bases, with 15 bases between them. There are 13 residues in the CDR3. The CDR3: CARNLAGSSPLHF. CDR3 nucleotides: TGTGCCAGAAACCTTGCAGGGTCTTCACCCCTCCACTTT.

The V gene is TRBV2, the J gene TRBJ2-7; D may be TRBD1 (5 bases). The CDR3 runs to 16 residues. Germline assignment: CDR1 SNHLY and CDR2 FYNNEI. V was shortened by 6 bases and J by 0 bases, with 18 bases between the two germline ends. The CDR3 sequence: CASRGWGTPTSYEQYF. DNA of the CDR3: TGTGCCAGCAGAGGGTGGGGCACGCCGACCTCCTACGAGCAGTACTTC.

Only a few counts were recorded for this clonotype. This sequence joins TRBV30 and TRBJ2-5; no firm D call. CDR3 length: 15 residues. Deletions cut 2 bases from V and 5 bases from J, with 18 bases between. Looked up from germline, CDR1 is GTSNPN and CDR2 is SVGIG (reference sequence). The CDR3 protein is CAWSPTGLTRETQYF. The CDR3 DNA sequence: TGTGCCTGGAGTCCCACCGGGTTAACGAGGGAGACCCAGTACTTC.

This chain connects TRBV6-5 to TRBJ2-5, with 7 bases that match TRBD2. The better agreement between TRBJ2-1 and the DNA end casts doubt on the J call. Germline-derived CDR1 and CDR2 are MNHEY and SVGAGI. The CDR3 is made up of 15 amino acids. The chain's CDR3 is CASRERGWNQETQFF. CDR3 DNA sequence: TGTGCCAGCAGAGAGCGGGGTTGGAACCAAGAGACCCAGTTCTTC.

This clonotype came up many times. The chain has TRBV29-1 and TRBJ2-7, with 9 positions matching TRBD1. Germline values: CDR1 SQVTM, CDR2 ANQGSEA. CDR3 length: 13 residues. After removal of 5 bases from V and 0 bases from J, the junction contained 2 bases not matched to a gene. The CDR3 loop reads CSVRDRDSYEQYF. CDR3 nucleotides: TGCAGCGTTCGGGACAGGGACTCCTACGAGCAGTACTTC.

This clonotype has more than one count but fewer than ten. This chain links TRBV7-9 with TRBJ2-3; 8 nucleotides match TRBD2. Germline V gene lookup returns CDR1 SEHNR and CDR2 FQNEAQ (reference sequence). V trimming: 6 bases; J trimming: 5 bases; junction bases outside the gene matches: 1. The CDR3 runs 12 residues. CDR3 DNA: TGTGCCAGCAGGACTAGCGTAGATACGCAGTATTTT. Amino acid sequence: CASRTSVDTQYF.

This clonotype was seen only a few times. This chain joins TRBV20-1 and TRBJ1-6, with 7 bases fitting TRBD1. This CDR3 has 14 amino acids. V shed 2 bases and J 6 bases; nucleotides not matched to a gene: 4. CDR1 and CDR2 (germline): DFQATT, SNEGSKA (reference sequence). The CDR3 region has the DNA TGCAGTGCTAGACGAGGGACAGTTAATTCACCCCTCCACTTT. Its protein product is CSARRGTVNSPLHF.